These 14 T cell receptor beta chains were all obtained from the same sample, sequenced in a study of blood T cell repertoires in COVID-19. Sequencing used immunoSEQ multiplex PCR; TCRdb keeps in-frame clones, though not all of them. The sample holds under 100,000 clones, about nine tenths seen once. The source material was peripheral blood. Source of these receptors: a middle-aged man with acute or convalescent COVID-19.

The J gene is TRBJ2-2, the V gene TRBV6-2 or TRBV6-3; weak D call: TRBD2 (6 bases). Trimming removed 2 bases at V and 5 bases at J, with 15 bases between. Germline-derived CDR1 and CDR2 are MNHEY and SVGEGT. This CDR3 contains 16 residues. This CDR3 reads CASSYSRGRRTGELFF. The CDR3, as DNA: TGTGCCAGCAGTTACAGTCGGGGGAGGCGGACCGGGGAGCTGTTTTTT.

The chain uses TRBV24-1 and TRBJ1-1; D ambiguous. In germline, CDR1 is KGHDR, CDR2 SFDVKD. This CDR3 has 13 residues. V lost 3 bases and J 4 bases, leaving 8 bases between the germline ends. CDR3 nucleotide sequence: TGTGCCACCAGTGATGGTCGGGTCACTGAAGCTTTCTTT. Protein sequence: CATSDGRVTEAFF.

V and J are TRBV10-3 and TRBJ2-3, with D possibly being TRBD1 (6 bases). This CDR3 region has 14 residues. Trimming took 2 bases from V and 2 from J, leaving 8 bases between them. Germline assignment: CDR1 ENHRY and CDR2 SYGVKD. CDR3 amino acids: CAISEGQITDTQYF. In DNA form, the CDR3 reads TGTGCCATCAGTGAGGGACAGATCACAGATACGCAGTATTTT.

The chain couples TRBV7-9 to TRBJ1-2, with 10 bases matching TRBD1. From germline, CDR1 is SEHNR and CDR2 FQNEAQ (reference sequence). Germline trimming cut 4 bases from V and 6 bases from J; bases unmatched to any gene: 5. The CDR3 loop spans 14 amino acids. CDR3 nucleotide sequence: TGTGCCAGCAGCTGGGGGGACAGGGGTCATGGCTACACCTTC. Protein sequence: CASSWGDRGHGYTF.

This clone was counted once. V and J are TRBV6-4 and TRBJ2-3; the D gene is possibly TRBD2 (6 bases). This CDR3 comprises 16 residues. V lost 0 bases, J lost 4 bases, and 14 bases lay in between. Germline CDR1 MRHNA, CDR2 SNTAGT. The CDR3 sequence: CASSDSGGAGADTQYF. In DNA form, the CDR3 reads TGTGCCAGCAGTGACTCAGGAGGGGCCGGGGCAGATACGCAGTATTTT.

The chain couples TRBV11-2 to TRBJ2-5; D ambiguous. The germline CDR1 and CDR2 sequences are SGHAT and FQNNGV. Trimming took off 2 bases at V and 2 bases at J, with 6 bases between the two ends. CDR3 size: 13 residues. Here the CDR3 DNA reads TGTGCCAGCAGCTTAAACGGGCAAGAGACCCAGTACTTC. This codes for CASSLNGQETQYF.

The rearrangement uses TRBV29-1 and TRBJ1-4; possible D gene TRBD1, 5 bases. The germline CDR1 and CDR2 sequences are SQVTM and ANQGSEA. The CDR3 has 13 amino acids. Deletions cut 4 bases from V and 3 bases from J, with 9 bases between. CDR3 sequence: CSVAGAANEKLFF. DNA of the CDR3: TGCAGCGTTGCTGGGGCGGCTAATGAAAAACTGTTTTTT.

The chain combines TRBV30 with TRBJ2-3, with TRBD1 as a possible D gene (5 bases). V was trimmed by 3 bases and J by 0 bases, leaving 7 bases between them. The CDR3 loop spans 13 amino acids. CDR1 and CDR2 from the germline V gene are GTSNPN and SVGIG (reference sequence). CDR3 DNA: TGTGCCTGGAGGACAGCTAGCACAGATACGCAGTATTTT. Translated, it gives CAWRTASTDTQYF. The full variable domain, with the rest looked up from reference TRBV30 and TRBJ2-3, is SQTIHQWPATLVQPVGSPLSLECTVEGTSNPNLYWYRQAAGRGLQLLFYSVGIGQISSEVPQNLSASRPQDRQFILSSKKLLLSDSGFYLCAWRTASTDTQYFGPGTRLTVL.

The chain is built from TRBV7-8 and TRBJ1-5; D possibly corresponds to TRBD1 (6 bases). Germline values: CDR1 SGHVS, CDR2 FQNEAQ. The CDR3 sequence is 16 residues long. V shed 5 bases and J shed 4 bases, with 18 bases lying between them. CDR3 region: CASSLDPLGTNQPQHF. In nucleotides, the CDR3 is TGTGCCAGCAGCCTCGACCCGCTGGGGACAAATCAGCCCCAGCATTTT.

The CDR3 sequence is CASSPGGIYGYTF. CDR3 nucleotides: TGTGCCAGCAGTCCAGGGGGCATCTATGGCTACACCTTC. This sequence joins TRBV2 and TRBJ1-2; 8 bases fit TRBD1. V was pared by 5 bases and J by 4 bases, with 3 bases of the junction left unmatched. CDR3 size: 13 residues. Germline values: CDR1 SNHLY, CDR2 FYNNEI.

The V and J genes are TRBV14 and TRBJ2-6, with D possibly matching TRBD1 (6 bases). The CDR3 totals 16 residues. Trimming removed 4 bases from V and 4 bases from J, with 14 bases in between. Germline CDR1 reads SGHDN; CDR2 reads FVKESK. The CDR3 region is CASSRGQLSGANVLTF. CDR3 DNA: TGTGCCAGCAGCCGAGGACAGTTATCGGGGGCCAACGTCCTGACTTTC.

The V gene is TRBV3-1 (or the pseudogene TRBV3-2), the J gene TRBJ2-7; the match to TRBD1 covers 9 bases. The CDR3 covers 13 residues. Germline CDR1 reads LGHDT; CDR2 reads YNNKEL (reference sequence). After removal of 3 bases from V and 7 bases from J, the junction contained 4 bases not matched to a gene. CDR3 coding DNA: TGTGCCAGCAGCCAGGGACAGGGTAGAGAGCAGTACGTC. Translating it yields CASSQGQGREQYV.

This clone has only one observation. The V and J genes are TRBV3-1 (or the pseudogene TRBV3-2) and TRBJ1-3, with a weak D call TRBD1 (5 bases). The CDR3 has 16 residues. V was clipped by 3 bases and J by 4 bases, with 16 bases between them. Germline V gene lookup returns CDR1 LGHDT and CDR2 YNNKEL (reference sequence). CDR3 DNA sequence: TGTGCCAGCAGCCAGCGGGGAGGGGCGGGAGGAAACACCATATATTTT. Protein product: CASSQRGGAGGNTIYF.

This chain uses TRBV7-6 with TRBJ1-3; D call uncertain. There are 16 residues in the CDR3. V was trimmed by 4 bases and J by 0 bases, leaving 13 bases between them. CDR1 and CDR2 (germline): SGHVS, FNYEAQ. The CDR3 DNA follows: TGTGCCAGCAGCTCCGACATAGACTACTCTGGAAACACCATATATTTT. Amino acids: CASSSDIDYSGNTIYF.